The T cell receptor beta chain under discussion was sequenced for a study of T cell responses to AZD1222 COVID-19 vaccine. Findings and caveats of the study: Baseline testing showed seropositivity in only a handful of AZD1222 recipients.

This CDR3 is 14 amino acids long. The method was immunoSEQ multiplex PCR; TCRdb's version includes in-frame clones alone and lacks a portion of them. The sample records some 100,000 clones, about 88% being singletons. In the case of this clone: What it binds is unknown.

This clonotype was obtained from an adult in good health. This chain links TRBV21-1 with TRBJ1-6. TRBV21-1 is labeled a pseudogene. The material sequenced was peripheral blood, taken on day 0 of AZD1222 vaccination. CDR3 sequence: CASSNEDGDSPLHF. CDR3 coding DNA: TGTGCCAGCAGCAATGAGGACGGAGATTCACCCCTCCACTTT.